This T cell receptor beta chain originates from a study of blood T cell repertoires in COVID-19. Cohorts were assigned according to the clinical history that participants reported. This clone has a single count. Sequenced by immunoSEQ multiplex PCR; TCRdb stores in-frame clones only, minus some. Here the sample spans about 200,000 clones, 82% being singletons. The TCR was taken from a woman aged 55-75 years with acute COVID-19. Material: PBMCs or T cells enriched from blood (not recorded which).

The CDR3 DNA follows: TGTGCCAGTAGCACCAATAGGGGCGATGGCTACACCTTC. This translates into CASSTNRGDGYTF. The rearrangement links TRBV19 to TRBJ1-2; TRBD1 is a possible D gene (5 bases). Looked up from germline, CDR1 is LNHDA and CDR2 is SQIVND (reference sequence). V was cut by 6 bases and J by 6 bases, with 14 bases left in between. This CDR3 contains 13 residues.